One and the same sample provided the 19 T cell receptor beta chains below, sequenced in a study of blood T cell repertoires in COVID-19. Produced via immunoSEQ multiplex PCR; TCRdb's table is partial and in-frame only. This table holds just over 95,000 clones, just under 90% found once. Input material: peripheral blood. These receptor sequences come from a human donor in a cohort sampled during active COVID-19.

The chain recombines TRBV25-1 with TRBJ1-6; D gene ambiguous. V was shortened by 1 base and J by 7 bases, with 8 bases between the two germline ends. Germline V gene data show CDR1 as MGHDK and CDR2 as SYGVNS. The CDR3 is 14 amino acids. The DNA for the CDR3 is TGTGCCAGCAGTGAATTAGTCCAAAATTCACCCCTCCACTTT. Translating gives CASSELVQNSPLHF.

The rearrangement uses TRBV7-3 and TRBJ2-1; TRBD2 matches 10 bases. Germline V gene data show CDR1 as SGHTA and CDR2 as FQGTGA. The CDR3 is 17 amino acids. J gave up 0 bases and V 5 bases, and 7 bases lay outside the gene matches. The CDR3 sequence is CASSPRTSGYSYNEQFF. CDR3 bases: TGTGCCAGCAGCCCCCGGACTAGCGGATACTCCTACAATGAGCAGTTCTTC.

The table lists this clone with a count of one. CDR3 amino acids: CASSPLGSSGRSAYNEQFF. The DNA for the CDR3 is TGCGCCAGCAGCCCCCTTGGCTCTAGCGGGAGGTCCGCCTACAATGAGCAGTTCTTC. This chain connects TRBV4-3 to TRBJ2-1; 11 nucleotides line up with TRBD2. This CDR3 spans 19 amino acids. Germline V CDR1 and CDR2: LGHNA, YSLEER. Trimming took 4 bases from V and 2 from J; bases not matched to a gene: 13.

The chain employs TRBV7-9 and TRBJ1-4; 9 bases are shared with TRBD1. With V trimmed by 7 bases and J by 5 bases, 11 bases remained unmatched. Germline CDR1 SEHNR, CDR2 FQNEAQ (reference sequence). CDR3 size: 16 residues. The CDR3 reads CASNRPRGQGNEKLFF. The DNA for the CDR3 is TGTGCCAGCAACCGACCCCGGGGACAGGGCAATGAAAAACTGTTTTTT.

V is TRBV6-6 and J is TRBJ2-7, with 9 bases identical to TRBD1. The ends lost 7 bases at V and 4 bases at J; junction bases unmatched: 5. The CDR3 totals 13 residues. CDR1 is MNHNY and CDR2 is SVGAGI in the germline V gene (reference sequence). DNA of the CDR3: TGTGCCAGCATCCCGGGACAGGGTTACGAGCAGTACTTC. This translates into CASIPGQGYEQYF.

The J gene is TRBJ2-2, the V gene TRBV9; TRBD1 matches at 9 bases. V was clipped by 3 bases and J by 5 bases; unmatched bases: 11. In germline, CDR1 is SGDLS, CDR2 YYNGEE. CDR3 length equals 17 residues. In DNA form, the CDR3 reads TGTGCCAGCAGCGGTCGGACCGGGACAGGGAGAACCGGGGAGCTGTTTTTT. As protein: CASSGRTGTGRTGELFF.

The chain has TRBV20-1 and TRBJ2-2; TRBD1 matches 9 bases. Looked up from germline, CDR1 is DFQATT and CDR2 is SNEGSKA (reference sequence). V trimming: 3 bases; J trimming: 6 bases; junction bases outside the gene matches: 5. The CDR3 length is 14 residues. The CDR3 loop reads CSASRTGVAGELFF. Here the CDR3 DNA reads TGCAGTGCTAGTCGGACAGGGGTTGCCGGGGAGCTGTTTTTT.

The chain has TRBV30 and TRBJ2-7, with 7 nucleotides matching TRBD2. The V segment lost 0 bases and the J segment 3 bases; nucleotides outside the gene matches: 8. The CDR3 is 15 residues long. Germline CDR1 and CDR2: GTSNPN and SVGIG (reference sequence). The CDR3 region is CAWSVLGTKSYEQYF. In nucleotides, the CDR3 is TGTGCCTGGAGTGTACTAGGGACTAAGAGCTACGAGCAGTACTTC. Based on the CDR3 plus reference TRBV30 and TRBJ2-7, the full variable domain is SQTIHQWPATLVQPVGSPLSLECTVEGTSNPNLYWYRQAAGRGLQLLFYSVGIGQISSEVPQNLSASRPQDRQFILSSKKLLLSDSGFYLCAWSVLGTKSYEQYFGPGTRLTVT.

This clone is a singleton in its sample. The chain is built from TRBV5-6 and TRBJ2-1; 12 positions agree with TRBD2. Germline CDR1 is SGHDT and CDR2 is YYEEEE. Trimming took 4 bases from V and 6 from J; bases not matched to a gene: 11. The CDR3 spans 17 residues. CDR3 nucleotide sequence: TGTGCCAGCAGCGATTCAACACTAGCGGGAGGTAGCAATGAGCAGTTCTTC. Translating it yields CASSDSTLAGGSNEQFF.

V is TRBV5-1 and J is TRBJ2-1; possibly TRBD2 for D (5 bases). Germline loops: CDR1 SGHRS, CDR2 YFSETQ. V was shortened by 1 base and J by 4 bases, with 12 bases between the two germline ends. The CDR3 extends over 15 amino acids. The CDR3 region is CASSLTGNSYNEQFF. The CDR3, as DNA: TGCGCCAGCAGCTTGACGGGGAATTCTTACAATGAGCAGTTCTTC.

The V and J genes are TRBV19 and TRBJ1-1; 8 positions match TRBD1. CDR3 size: 14 residues. The ends lost 8 bases at V and 0 bases at J; junction bases unmatched: 5. Germline lookup yields CDR1 LNHDA and CDR2 SQIVND (reference sequence). The CDR3 reads CASGTGLMNTEAFF. For the CDR3, the DNA is TGTGCCAGTGGGACAGGATTAATGAACACTGAAGCTTTCTTT.

Only one count was recorded for this clone. The V and J genes are TRBV18 and TRBJ1-4, with D possibly matching TRBD1 (6 bases). Germline V lookup: CDR1 KGHSH, CDR2 LQKENI. V dropped 6 bases and J dropped 2 bases, with 16 bases sitting between them. This CDR3 spans 16 amino acids. The CDR3 reads CASSPDRPVTNEKLFF. CDR3 DNA sequence: TGTGCCAGCTCGCCAGACAGGCCAGTCACTAATGAAAAACTGTTTTTT.

This clone was picked up a small number of times. The chain uses TRBV19 and TRBJ2-3, with D uncertain. The germline gives CDR1 LNHDA, CDR2 SQIVND (reference sequence). The CDR3 loop spans 16 amino acids. V dropped 3 bases and J dropped 0 bases, with 13 bases sitting between them. In nucleotides, the CDR3 is TGTGCCAGTAGTATTTTTGGGCACTCCAGCACAGATACGCAGTATTTT. This sequence encodes CASSIFGHSSTDTQYF.

The CDR3 DNA is TGTGCCACCACCTCCTGGCTAGCGGGAGAGAATGAGCAGTTCTTC. Its translation: CATTSWLAGENEQFF. V gene TRBV15 combines with J gene TRBJ2-1; 10 nucleotides match TRBD2. Germline trimming cut 7 bases from V and 7 bases from J; bases unmatched to any gene: 10. In germline, CDR1 is LNHNV, CDR2 YYDKDF (reference sequence). The CDR3 extends over 15 amino acids.

This chain uses TRBV9 with TRBJ2-1, with TRBD2 as a possible D gene (6 bases). The CDR3 contains 16 residues. Germline V gives CDR1 SGDLS, CDR2 YYNGEE. The germline V and J ends were trimmed by 0 bases and 0 bases, with 10 bases remaining between them. The CDR3 coding sequence is TGTGCCAGCAGCGTAGTCGGGAGCACCTCCTACAATGAGCAGTTCTTC. Translated: CASSVVGSTSYNEQFF.

The chain joins TRBV25-1 to TRBJ2-7; TRBD1 is a possible D gene (5 bases). Germline V gene lookup returns CDR1 MGHDK and CDR2 SYGVNS. This CDR3 comprises 15 residues. Trimming pared 1 base from V and 5 bases from J, leaving 15 bases between. The chain's CDR3 is CASSEWSQGWDEQYF. The CDR3 bases are TGTGCCAGCAGTGAATGGTCCCAGGGATGGGACGAGCAGTACTTC.

The V and J genes are TRBV12-5 and TRBJ1-5; D unresolved. Germline V gives CDR1 LGHNT, CDR2 FRNRAP. The CDR3 sequence is 13 residues long. Between the trimmed V and J ends, which lost 4 bases and 0 bases, there was a span of 4 bases. The CDR3 nucleotides are TGTGCTAGTGGTTCAGGTAGCAATCAGCCCCAGCATTTT. Its protein product is CASGSGSNQPQHF.

The chain links TRBV7-9 to TRBJ2-1, with TRBD2 identical over 13 bases. The CDR3 has 19 residues. Germline lookup yields CDR1 SEHNR and CDR2 FQNEAQ (reference sequence). V shed 0 bases and J 2 bases; nucleotides not matched to a gene: 7. Here the CDR3 reads CASSLARLAGGETYNEQFF. CDR3 sequence (DNA): TGTGCCAGCAGCTTAGCTCGACTAGCGGGAGGCGAAACCTACAATGAGCAGTTCTTC.

V and J are TRBV27 and TRBJ1-1; a possible D gene is TRBD1 (5 bases). The CDR3 totals 13 residues. Germline CDR1 MNHEY, CDR2 SMNVEV (reference sequence). Trimming stripped 6 bases from V and 8 bases from J, with 16 bases between. The CDR3 coding sequence is TGTGCCAGCAGGGACAACGCAGGCGGCGAAGCTTTCTTT. Translation: CASRDNAGGEAFF.